Each of the 12 T cell receptor beta chains below was sequenced from the same sample in a study of vaccination and CD4 T cells after COVID-19. Treatment denoted: roughly 10-day PBMC culture with coronavirus spike peptide pools or control peptides (ViraFEST assay). Which antigens these TCRs recognize remains unknown. Sequencing of the DNA from cultured CD4+ T cells was carried out with the Oncomine TCR Beta short-read assay. TCRdb called the PCR reads again in MiXCR, with one record for every CDR3 protein. The table records about 20,000 distinct CDR3 sequences, under 65% of them present only once. Sample: CD4+ T cells from blood, cultured in vitro. The receptors here all came from a human donor who had recovered from COVID-19.

The chain couples TRBV20-1 to TRBJ1-5; 8 bases line up with TRBD1. From germline, CDR1 is DFQATT and CDR2 SNEGSKA (reference sequence). CDR3 size: 15 residues. The V gene end was trimmed by 4 bases and the J gene end by 2 bases; junction bases not matched to a gene: 7. CDR3 bases: TGCAGTGCTACCGGACAGGGCAAGCGCAATCAGCCCCAGCATTTT. It is translated as CSATGQGKRNQPQHF.

This sequence joins TRBV20-1 and TRBJ2-1, with D possibly being TRBD2 (5 bases). V lost 7 bases and J 0 bases, leaving 13 bases between the germline ends. The CDR3 has 14 residues. Germline V CDR1 and CDR2: DFQATT, SNEGSKA (reference sequence). The DNA for the CDR3 is TGCAGTGTCCCGAGGGAGCCCTCCTACAATGAGCAGTTCTTC. This gives the protein CSVPREPSYNEQFF.

The rearrangement uses TRBV28 and TRBJ1-2, with 9 bases lining up with TRBD1. J lost 0 bases, V lost 9 bases, and 8 bases had no gene match. This CDR3 region has 15 residues. From germline, CDR1 is MDHEN and CDR2 SYDVKM. The CDR3 sequence: CASEGRTGANYGYTF. The CDR3 DNA sequence: TGTGCCAGTGAAGGCCGGACAGGGGCTAACTATGGCTACACCTTC.

The V and J genes are TRBV12-3 or TRBV12-4 and TRBJ1-4, with 8 bases identical to TRBD1. V gave up 2 bases and J gave up 5 bases; unmatched junction bases: 4. This CDR3 region has 15 residues. The CDR3 nucleotides are TGTGCCAGCAGTTTAAGGCAGGGGGCGAATGAAAAACTGTTTTTT. The encoded protein is CASSLRQGANEKLFF.

The chain has TRBV6-2 or TRBV6-3 and TRBJ1-5; TRBD1 agrees at 9 bases. Unmatched junction bases numbered 27, after V lost 5 bases and J lost 4 bases. The CDR3 totals 22 residues. Germline lookup yields CDR1 MNHEY and CDR2 SVGEGT. The CDR3 DNA is TGTGCCAGCAGTCCATGGAATCGACGGACAGGGGCCCGGGTGCACACTAATCAGCCCCAGCATTTT. Amino acids: CASSPWNRRTGARVHTNQPQHF.

A few counts support this clonotype. The J gene is TRBJ1-5, the V gene TRBV10-2; D unclear. Germline assignment: CDR1 WSHSY and CDR2 SAAADI. Trimming took 7 bases from V and 2 from J, leaving 9 bases between them. The CDR3 runs 13 residues. The CDR3 nucleotides read TGCGCCAGCAAGGACGGAGGCAATCAGCCCCAGCATTTT. Residues: CASKDGGNQPQHF.

The chain carries TRBV19 and TRBJ2-5; D may correspond to TRBD1 or TRBD2 (5 bases each). V was shortened by 3 bases and J by 5 bases, with 13 bases between the two germline ends. The CDR3 spans 14 residues. CDR1 is LNHDA, CDR2 SQIVND, per germline (reference sequence). The CDR3 bases are TGTGCCAGTAGTATCGGGACCACTCCGGAGACCCAGTACTTC. This gives the protein CASSIGTTPETQYF.

This sequence joins TRBV2 and TRBJ1-1; TRBD1 aligns across 7 bases. Germline lookup yields CDR1 SNHLY and CDR2 FYNNEI. After removal of 6 bases from V and 7 bases from J, the junction contained 11 bases not matched to a gene. The CDR3 length is 14 residues. CDR3 in amino acids: CASRPYDRVGEAFF. The DNA for the CDR3 is TGTGCCAGCAGACCCTACGACAGGGTTGGTGAAGCTTTCTTT.

V is TRBV19 and J is TRBJ2-7; D call uncertain. This CDR3 is 16 amino acids long. The V and J ends lost 5 bases and 3 bases respectively, with 20 bases between them. Germline V gene lookup returns CDR1 LNHDA and CDR2 SQIVND (reference sequence). The CDR3: CASSPRVANIGYEQYF. For the CDR3, the DNA is TGTGCCAGTAGTCCCCGGGTTGCCAATATAGGCTACGAGCAGTACTTC. The whole variable domain, filled in from reference TRBV19 and TRBJ2-7, reads DGGITQSPKYLFRKEGQNVTLSCEQNLNHDAMYWYRQDPGQGLRLIYYSQIVNDFQKGDIAEGYSVSREKKESFPLTVTSAQKNPTAFYLCASSPRVANIGYEQYFGPGTRLTVT.

The gene calls are TRBV28 and TRBJ2-5; tentatively, D is TRBD2 (6 bases). The CDR3 has 14 residues. Germline V gene lookup returns CDR1 MDHEN and CDR2 SYDVKM. V lost 6 bases to trimming and J lost 7 bases, with 18 bases between them. CDR3 residues: CASSLPKGRGTQYF. The DNA for the CDR3 is TGTGCCAGCAGCCTCCCGAAGGGGCGGGGGACCCAGTACTTC. The variable domain in full, completed from reference TRBV28 and TRBJ2-5, reads DVKVTQSSRYLVKRTGEKVFLECVQDMDHENMFWYRQDPGLGLRLIYFSYDVKMKEKGDIPEGYSVSREKKERFSLILESASTNQTSMYLCASSLPKGRGTQYFGPGTRLLVL.

This clonotype has a handful of counts. V gene TRBV20-1 combines with J gene TRBJ1-5; 11 nucleotides align to TRBD1. V shed 5 bases and J 7 bases; nucleotides not matched to a gene: 4. CDR1 and CDR2 (germline): DFQATT, SNEGSKA (reference sequence). CDR3 length: 13 amino acids. CDR3 nucleotide sequence: TGCAGTGCTGGACAGGGGGCCGGACAGCCCCAGCATTTT. As protein: CSAGQGAGQPQHF.

V usage is TRBV6-1 and J usage is TRBJ2-5, with D hard to call. There are 14 residues in the CDR3. Germline CDR1 and CDR2: MNHNS and SASEGT. The ends were cut back, 6 bases at V and 1 base at J, with 12 bases in the middle. Written as DNA, the CDR3 is TGTGCCAGCAGCCCCACACTCTCCCAAGAGACCCAGTACTTC. This sequence encodes CASSPTLSQETQYF.